The source of this T cell receptor (beta chain) is a study of tumor and adjacent non-tumor tissue in lung cancer. No cell sorting was done before RNA was extracted from the tissue. The CDR3 covers 17 residues. Germline-derived CDR1 and CDR2 are SGHDT and YYEEEE. On this clonotype: Its antigen is unidentified.

Study-level findings and limits: Compared with tumor, normal lung showed significantly lower TCR diversity.

TCRbeta libraries were built with three rounds of nested PCR, modified from ARM-PCR. MiXCR, applied by TCRdb to the multiplex PCR reads, yields one record per CDR3 protein. The table lists about 110,000 distinct CDR3 sequences, approximately 84% of them singletons, with approximately 22% in the top ten. The receptor was derived from a man in his 70s with non-small cell lung cancer. The rearrangement joins TRBV5-6 to TRBJ2-4, with 10 bases aligning to TRBD1. Sequencing input: lung tumor tissue. As DNA, the CDR3 is TGTGCTACCAGCTCTACCGGGACAGGGGTCGTTGGAAACATTCAGTACTTC. It is translated as CATSSTGTGVVGNIQYF.